The rows below give T cell receptor beta chains drawn from one sample of a study of regulatory and conventional T cells in breast cancer. TCRdb itself ran the PCR reads through MiXCR, one entry per CDR3 protein. The sample includes about 16,000 distinct CDR3 sequences, 32% of them seen just once. Sequences were obtained from conventional T cells from blood. The receptors come from a female donor in good health. CDR3s include the opening cysteine and the closing phenylalanine or tryptophan. D genes are given only for firm matches. Only some rows state a clone size, as once, few, many or a class for expanded clones.

D | size | J | V | CDR3 | DNA
TRBD1 | NA | TRBJ2-1 | TRBV4-2 | CASSQPGGEGHNEQFF | TGTGCCAGCAGCCAACCAGGGGGCGAAGGACACAATGAGCAGTTCTTC
NA | NA | TRBJ1-5 | TRBV12-3/TRBV12-4 | CASSSRAQEQPQHF | TGTGCCAGCAGTTCCCGGGCCCAAGAACAGCCCCAGCATTTT
NA | medium-sized | TRBJ2-7 | TRBV7-9 | CASSYDSQGHYEQYF | TGTGCCAGCAGTTACGACAGTCAAGGCCACTACGAGCAGTACTTC
TRBD2 | NA | TRBJ2-2 | TRBV7-3 | CASSLTSGGQSTGELFF | TGTGCCAGCAGCTTAACTAGCGGGGGGCAGAGCACCGGGGAGCTGTTTTTT
NA | NA | TRBJ1-2 | TRBV2 | CASSITGGAGYTF | TGTGCCAGCAGCATTACTGGAGGGGCTGGCTACACCTTC
NA | NA | TRBJ2-3 | TRBV7-2 | CASSSPYSVGGTDTQYF | TGTGCCAGCAGCTCCCCTTACTCTGTGGGGGGCACAGATACGCAGTATTTT
TRBD1 | medium-sized | TRBJ1-3 | TRBV4-1 | CASSRPGQGHRSSGNTIYF | TGCGCCAGCAGCCGTCCGGGACAGGGACACCGATCCTCTGGAAACACCATATATTTT
NA | NA | TRBJ2-3 | TRBV7-3 | CAGSLRSAGAADTQYF | TGTGCCGGCAGCTTACGATCGGCGGGGGCCGCTGATACGCAGTATTTT
NA | NA | TRBJ2-7 | TRBV4-3 | CASSQDTSRPEQYF | TGCGCCAGCAGCCAAGATACCTCCAGGCCCGAGCAGTACTTC
TRBD2 | medium-sized | TRBJ2-5 | TRBV10-3 | CAISTASGVAQETQYF | TGTGCCATCAGTACCGCTAGCGGGGTTGCTCAAGAGACCCAGTACTTC
TRBD2 | NA | TRBJ2-3 | TRBV28 | CASSLALAGSSTDTQYF | TGTGCCAGCAGTTTGGCGCTAGCGGGAAGTAGCACAGATACGCAGTATTTT
NA | NA | TRBJ1-1 | TRBV12-5 | CASGLGGRGEAFF | TGTGCTAGTGGTTTGGGAGGGCGAGGTGAAGCTTTCTTT
NA | NA | TRBJ2-7 | TRBV9 | CASSVEPHGDTYEQYF | TGTGCCAGCAGCGTAGAGCCCCACGGGGATACTTACGAGCAGTACTTC
TRBD1 | few | TRBJ1-5 | TRBV7-2 | CASSPRTGGDQPQHF | TGTGCCAGCAGCCCAAGGACAGGGGGCGATCAGCCCCAGCATTTT
NA | few | TRBJ2-4 | TRBV12-3/TRBV12-4 | CASSWSVAKNIQYF | TGTGCCAGCAGTTGGAGTGTAGCCAAAAACATTCAGTACTTC
NA | medium-sized | TRBJ2-3 | TRBV19 | CASSPRWDTQYF | TGTGCCAGTAGTCCCCGATGGGATACGCAGTATTTT
TRBD1 | NA | TRBJ1-2 | TRBV7-6 | CASSSYDRALGYGYTF | TGTGCCAGCAGCTCCTATGACAGGGCACTTGGCTATGGCTACACCTTC
TRBD1 | few | TRBJ1-2 | TRBV7-9 | CASSSTGDSYGYTF | TGTGCCAGCAGCTCGACAGGGGACTCCTATGGCTACACCTTC
TRBD2 | NA | TRBJ2-7 | TRBV19 | CASSIGTSDSYEQYF | TGTGCCAGTAGTATCGGGACTAGCGACTCCTACGAGCAGTACTTC
TRBD1 | medium-sized | TRBJ1-6 | TRBV5-1 | CASSSESGQGRDSPLHF | TGCGCCAGCAGCTCCGAATCGGGACAGGGGAGGGATTCACCCCTCCACTTT
NA | few | TRBJ2-3 | TRBV20-1 | CSSGLSTDTQYF | TGCAGTAGCGGGCTTAGCACAGATACGCAGTATTTT
NA | NA | TRBJ1-5 | TRBV19 | CASSSPGVNQPQHF | TGTGCCAGTAGTTCCCCGGGGGTCAATCAGCCCCAGCATTTT
TRBD2 | few | TRBJ2-1 | TRBV7-2 | CASSFQTGTSLNEQFF | TGTGCCAGCAGCTTCCAGACCGGGACTAGCCTCAATGAGCAGTTCTTC
TRBD1 | medium-sized | TRBJ1-5 | TRBV7-2 | CASSETGGAGQPQHF | TGTGCCAGCAGCGAGACAGGGGGCGCGGGACAGCCCCAGCATTTT
TRBD1 | few | TRBJ1-4 | TRBV5-1 | CASSSGTANEKLFF | TGCGCCAGCAGCTCCGGGACAGCTAATGAAAAACTGTTTTTT
NA | few | TRBJ2-5 | TRBV7-2 | CASSLLGETQYF | TGTGCCAGCAGCCTGCTCGGAGAGACCCAGTACTTC
NA | few | TRBJ2-1 | TRBV6-5 | CASSYSDRSYNEQFF | TGCGCCAGCAGCTACTCCGACAGGAGTTACAATGAGCAGTTCTTC
NA | NA | TRBJ2-7 | TRBV5-8 | CASSADRTLYYEQYF | TGTGCCAGCAGCGCCGACCGGACCCTCTACTACGAGCAGTACTTC
NA | medium-sized | TRBJ2-2 | TRBV11-2 | CASSRHQERTGELFF | TGTGCCAGCAGCCGACACCAGGAACGAACCGGGGAGCTGTTTTTT
NA | NA | TRBJ2-1 | TRBV20-1 | CSARGSSVPGRAYNEQFF | TGCAGTGCTAGAGGTTCAAGTGTACCGGGGCGGGCCTACAATGAGCAGTTCTTC
NA | NA | TRBJ2-3 | TRBV20-1 | CSASWGKSTDTQYF | TGCAGTGCTAGCTGGGGAAAGAGCACAGATACGCAGTATTTT
NA | few | TRBJ1-1 | TRBV6-6 | CASTLSGGGGTEAFF | TGTGCCAGCACCCTATCGGGGGGTGGTGGCACTGAAGCTTTCTTT
TRBD2 | few | TRBJ2-1 | TRBV7-2 | CASSTRGGAVGSYNEQFF | TGTGCCAGCAGCACCCGGGGGGGAGCTGTAGGATCCTACAATGAGCAGTTCTTC
NA | few | TRBJ1-1 | TRBV11-3 | CASSLSMNTEAFF | TGTGCCAGCAGCTTATCAATGAACACTGAAGCTTTCTTT
NA | few | TRBJ2-1 | TRBV7-2 | CASSQVVGSYNEQFF | TGTGCCAGCAGCCAAGTAGTGGGCTCCTACAATGAGCAGTTCTTC
TRBD2 | medium-sized | TRBJ2-7 | TRBV5-1 | CASSLTSGGLSYEQYF | TGCGCCAGCAGCTTGACTAGCGGGGGACTCTCCTACGAGCAGTACTTC
TRBD1 | medium-sized | TRBJ1-1 | TRBV4-2 | CASSQGGTGDTEAFF | TGTGCCAGCAGCCAAGGCGGGACAGGGGACACTGAAGCTTTCTTT
NA | NA | TRBJ1-3 | TRBV2 | CASSILGNTIYF | TGTGCCAGCAGTATCCTTGGAAACACCATATATTTT
TRBD2 | few | TRBJ2-3 | TRBV7-9 | CASSLADSGSQRVRSTDTQYF | TGTGCCAGCAGCTTAGCCGACAGCGGGAGTCAAAGAGTAAGAAGCACAGATACGCAGTATTTT
TRBD2 | few | TRBJ2-1 | TRBV11-3 | CASSLGLMATGEQFF | TGTGCCAGCAGCTTGGGACTAATGGCTACCGGTGAGCAGTTCTTC
TRBD1 | NA | TRBJ2-7 | TRBV28 | CASNSQGPYEQYF | TGTGCCAGCAACTCACAGGGGCCCTACGAGCAGTACTTC
TRBD2 | NA | TRBJ2-1 | TRBV3-1 | CASSQVGVAGPRVGHNEQFF | TGTGCCAGCAGCCAAGTAGGGGTAGCGGGACCGAGGGTAGGCCACAATGAGCAGTTCTTC
NA | NA | TRBJ2-5 | TRBV3-1 | CASSRVPGETQYF | TGTGCCAGCAGCAGGGTACCGGGTGAGACCCAGTACTTC
TRBD1 | NA | TRBJ1-6 | TRBV7-2 | CASSYRTGKVSPLHF | TGTGCCAGCAGTTACCGGACAGGGAAGGTTTCACCCCTCCACTTT
NA | few | TRBJ2-7 | TRBV5-6 | CASSRGGMGEQYF | TGTGCCAGCAGCCGAGGGGGAATGGGCGAGCAGTACTTC
NA | medium-sized | TRBJ1-5 | TRBV12-3/TRBV12-4 | CASSLAGDQPQHF | TGTGCCAGCAGTTTGGCAGGGGATCAGCCCCAGCATTTT
TRBD2 | few | TRBJ2-1 | TRBV15 | CATSRISGNSYNEQFF | TGTGCCACCAGCCGTATTAGCGGGAACTCCTACAATGAGCAGTTCTTC
NA | medium-sized | TRBJ1-3 | TRBV4-2 | CASSLTQLSGNTIYF | TGTGCCAGCAGTCTAACTCAGCTTTCTGGAAACACCATATATTTT
TRBD1 | NA | TRBJ1-3 | TRBV7-9 | CASSSWDSSSGNTIYF | TGTGCCAGCAGCTCCTGGGACAGCTCCTCTGGAAACACCATATATTTT
TRBD1 | few | TRBJ2-7 | TRBV6-2/TRBV6-3 | CASRSSDRVHEQYF | TGTGCCAGCAGATCTTCAGACAGGGTCCACGAGCAGTACTTC
NA | medium-sized | TRBJ1-4 | TRBV5-1 | CASSWQGADTNEKLFF | TGCGCCAGCAGCTGGCAAGGGGCAGACACTAATGAAAAACTGTTTTTT
NA | many | TRBJ2-3 | TRBV20-1 | CSARRYSSGTDTQYF | TGCAGTGCCAGGAGGTACAGCAGTGGCACAGATACGCAGTATTTT
TRBD2 | NA | TRBJ2-1 | TRBV28 | CASFGSGTSVNEQFF | TGTGCCAGCTTTGGATCCGGGACTAGCGTCAATGAGCAGTTCTTC